The following is a TCR beta chain sequence with its context. The entry originates in a study of regulatory T cells in long-lasting Graves disease. The authors built TCR beta libraries using iRepertoire HTBI primers and Arm-PCR of CDR3 regions. MiXCR was run by TCRdb on the multiplex PCR reads, yielding one entry per CDR3 protein. The repertoire consists of around 470,000 distinct CDR3 sequences, with 13% to 15% occurring once and the leading ten covering approximately 15%. Time point meaning: newly diagnosed GD, antithyroid drugs for less than 3 months. There was RNA extracted from PBMCs, and the TCR library was made from it. Peripheral blood, roughly 10 milliliters of it, was drawn into EDTA tubes. This CDR3 is 13 amino acids long. The germline CDR1 and CDR2 sequences are SGHAT and FQNNGV. V dropped 7 bases and J dropped 5; count of bases not matched to a gene: 3. These data were likewise used in another study, on T cells in Graves' hyperthyroidism and ophthalmopathy. That paper states: The study left out patients who had uncontrolled infection, other autoimmune disease, pregnancy or lactation. RT-PCR in the first round (using the HTBI primer set) targeted the TCR CDR3.

V and J are TRBV11-2 and TRBJ1-4; the match to TRBD1 covers 8 bases. This TCR was sampled from a woman aged 45-60 years with Graves disease. The sample was peripheral blood mononuclear cells (PBMCs), taken at new diagnosis, from a patient treated with antithyroid drugs. The CDR3, as DNA: TGTGCCAGCAACCGGGACAGGAATGAAAAACTGTTTTTT. Translated: CASNRDRNEKLFF.